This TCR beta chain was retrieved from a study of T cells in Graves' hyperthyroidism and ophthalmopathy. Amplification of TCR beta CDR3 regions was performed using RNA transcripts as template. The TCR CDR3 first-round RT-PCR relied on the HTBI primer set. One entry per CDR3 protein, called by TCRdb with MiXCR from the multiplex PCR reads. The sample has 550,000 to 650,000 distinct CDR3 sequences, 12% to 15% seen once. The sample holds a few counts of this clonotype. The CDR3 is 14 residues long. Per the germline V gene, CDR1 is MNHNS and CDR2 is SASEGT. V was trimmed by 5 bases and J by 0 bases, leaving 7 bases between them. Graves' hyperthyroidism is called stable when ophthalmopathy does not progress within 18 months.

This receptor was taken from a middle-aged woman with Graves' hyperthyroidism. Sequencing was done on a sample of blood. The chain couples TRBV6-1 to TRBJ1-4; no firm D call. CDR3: CASSKTTTNEKLFF. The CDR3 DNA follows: TGTGCCAGCAGTAAAACCACAACTAATGAAAAACTGTTTTTT.